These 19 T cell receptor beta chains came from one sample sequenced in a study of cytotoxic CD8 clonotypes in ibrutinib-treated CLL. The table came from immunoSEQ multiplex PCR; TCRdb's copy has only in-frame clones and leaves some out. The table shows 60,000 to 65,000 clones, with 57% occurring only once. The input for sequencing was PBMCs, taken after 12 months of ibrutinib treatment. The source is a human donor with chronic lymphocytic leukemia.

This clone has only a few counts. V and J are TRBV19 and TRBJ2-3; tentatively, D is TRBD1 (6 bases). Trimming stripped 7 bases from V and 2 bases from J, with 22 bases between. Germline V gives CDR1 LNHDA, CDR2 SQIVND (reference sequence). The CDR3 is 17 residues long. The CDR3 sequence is CASKRVPTGLSTDTQYF. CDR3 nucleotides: TGTGCCAGTAAACGGGTCCCCACAGGGCTTTCCACAGATACGCAGTATTTT.

The CDR3 reads CASSQVGAGTDTQYF. As DNA, the CDR3 is TGTGCCAGCAGCCAAGTCGGAGCGGGGACAGATACGCAGTATTTT. The J gene is TRBJ2-3, the V gene TRBV4-2; 7 nucleotides match TRBD2. The CDR3 is made up of 15 amino acids. The germline V gene has CDR1 LGHNA and CDR2 YNFKEQ. V lost 1 base, J lost 3 bases, and 4 bases stayed unmatched.

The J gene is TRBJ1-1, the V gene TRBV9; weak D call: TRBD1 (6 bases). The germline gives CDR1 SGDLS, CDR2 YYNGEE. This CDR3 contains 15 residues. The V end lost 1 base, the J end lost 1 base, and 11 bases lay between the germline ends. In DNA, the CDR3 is TGTGCCAGCAGCGTATGGACAGCCGGGAACACTGAAGCTTTCTTT. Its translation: CASSVWTAGNTEAFF.

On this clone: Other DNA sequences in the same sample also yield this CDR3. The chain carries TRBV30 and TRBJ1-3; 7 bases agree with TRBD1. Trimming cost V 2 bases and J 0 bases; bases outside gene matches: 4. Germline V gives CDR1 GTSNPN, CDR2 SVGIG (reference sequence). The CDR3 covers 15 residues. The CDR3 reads CAWSRDSGSGNTIYF. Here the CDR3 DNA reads TGTGCCTGGAGTCGGGACAGCGGCTCTGGAAACACCATATATTTT.

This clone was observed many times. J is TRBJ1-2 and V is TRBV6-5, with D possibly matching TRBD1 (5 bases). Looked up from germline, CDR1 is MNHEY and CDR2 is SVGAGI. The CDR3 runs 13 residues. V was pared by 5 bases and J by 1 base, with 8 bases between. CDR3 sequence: CASSPDSNYGYTF. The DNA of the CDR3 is TGTGCCAGCAGTCCTGACAGTAACTATGGCTACACCTTC.

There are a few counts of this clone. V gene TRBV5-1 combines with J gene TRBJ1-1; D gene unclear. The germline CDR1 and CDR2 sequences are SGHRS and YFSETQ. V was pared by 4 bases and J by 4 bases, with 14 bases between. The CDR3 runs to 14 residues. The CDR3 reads CASSVGSATTEAFF. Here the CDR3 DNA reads TGCGCCAGCAGCGTTGGTTCCGCCACCACTGAAGCTTTCTTT.

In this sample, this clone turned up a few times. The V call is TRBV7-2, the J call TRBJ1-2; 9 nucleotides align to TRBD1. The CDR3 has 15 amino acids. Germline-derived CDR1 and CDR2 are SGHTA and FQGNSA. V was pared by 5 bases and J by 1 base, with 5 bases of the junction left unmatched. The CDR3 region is CASSQDRGSNYGYTF. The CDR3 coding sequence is TGTGCCAGCAGCCAAGACAGGGGGAGTAACTATGGCTACACCTTC.

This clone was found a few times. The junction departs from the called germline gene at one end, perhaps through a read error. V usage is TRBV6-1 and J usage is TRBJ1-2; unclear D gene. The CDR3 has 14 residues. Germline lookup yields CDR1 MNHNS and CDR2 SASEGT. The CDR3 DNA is TGTGCCAGCAGTGAAGCCTTAGTGACGGCAAGGAAACCCTTC. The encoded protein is CASSEALVTARKPF.

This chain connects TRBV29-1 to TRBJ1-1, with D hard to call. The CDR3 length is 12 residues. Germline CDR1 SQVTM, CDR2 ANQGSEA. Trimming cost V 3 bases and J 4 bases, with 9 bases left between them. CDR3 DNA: TGCAGCGTTGAGGTTGTGACCACTGAAGCTTTCTTT. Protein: CSVEVVTTEAFF.

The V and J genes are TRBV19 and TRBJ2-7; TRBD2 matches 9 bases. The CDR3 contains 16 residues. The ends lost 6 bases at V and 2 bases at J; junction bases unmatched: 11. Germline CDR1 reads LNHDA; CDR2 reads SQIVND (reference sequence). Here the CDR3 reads CASRATGTSPPYEQYF. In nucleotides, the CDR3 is TGTGCCAGTAGAGCGACTGGGACTAGCCCCCCCTACGAGCAGTACTTC.

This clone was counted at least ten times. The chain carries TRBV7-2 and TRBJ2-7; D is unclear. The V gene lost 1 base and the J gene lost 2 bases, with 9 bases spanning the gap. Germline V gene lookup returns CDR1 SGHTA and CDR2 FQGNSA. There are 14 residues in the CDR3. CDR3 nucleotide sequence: TGTGCCAGCAGCTTAGATTACCCTCCCTACGAGCAGTACGTC. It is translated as CASSLDYPPYEQYV.

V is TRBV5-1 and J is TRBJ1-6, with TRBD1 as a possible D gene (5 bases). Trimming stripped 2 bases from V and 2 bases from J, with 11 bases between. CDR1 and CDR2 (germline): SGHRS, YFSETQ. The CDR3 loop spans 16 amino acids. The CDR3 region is CASSLEGRTYNSPLHF. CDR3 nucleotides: TGCGCCAGCAGCTTAGAGGGGAGAACCTATAATTCACCCCTCCACTTT.

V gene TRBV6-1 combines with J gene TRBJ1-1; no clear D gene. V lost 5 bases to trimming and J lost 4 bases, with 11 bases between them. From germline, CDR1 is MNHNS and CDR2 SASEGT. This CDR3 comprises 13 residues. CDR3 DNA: TGTGCCAGCAGTTCCGAACGGGTCACTGAAGCTTTCTTT. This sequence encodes CASSSERVTEAFF.

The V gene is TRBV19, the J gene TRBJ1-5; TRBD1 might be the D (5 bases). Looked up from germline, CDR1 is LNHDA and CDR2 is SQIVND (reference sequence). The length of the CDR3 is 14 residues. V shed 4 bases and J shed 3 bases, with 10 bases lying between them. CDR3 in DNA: TGTGCCAGTAGTAAGGGGTACTTCAATCAGCCCCAGCATTTT. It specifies CASSKGYFNQPQHF.

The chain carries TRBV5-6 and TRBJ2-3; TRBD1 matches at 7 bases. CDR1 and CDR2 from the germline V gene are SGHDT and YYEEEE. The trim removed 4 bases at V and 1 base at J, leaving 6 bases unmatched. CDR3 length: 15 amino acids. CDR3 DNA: TGTGCCAGCAGCGCCGGACAGGCCCGCACAGATACGCAGTATTTT. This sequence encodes CASSAGQARTDTQYF. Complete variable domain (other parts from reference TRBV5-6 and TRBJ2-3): DAGVTQSPTHLIKTRGQQVTLRCSPKSGHDTVSWYQQALGQGPQFIFQYYEEEERQRGNFPDRFSGHQFPNYSSELNVNALLLGDSALYLCASSAGQARTDTQYFGPGTRLTVL.

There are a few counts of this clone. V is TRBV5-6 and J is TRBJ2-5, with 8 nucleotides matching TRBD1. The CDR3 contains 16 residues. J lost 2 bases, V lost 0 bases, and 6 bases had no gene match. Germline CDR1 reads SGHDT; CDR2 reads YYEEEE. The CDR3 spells CASSLVAGGRQETQYF. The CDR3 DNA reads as TGTGCCAGCAGCTTGGTTGCAGGGGGCCGGCAAGAGACCCAGTACTTC.

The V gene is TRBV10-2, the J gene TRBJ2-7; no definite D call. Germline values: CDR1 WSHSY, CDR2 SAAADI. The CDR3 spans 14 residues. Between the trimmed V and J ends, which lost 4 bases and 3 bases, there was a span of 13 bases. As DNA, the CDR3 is TGCGCCAGCAGTGTTGGGGAAGCATTCTACGAGCAGTACGTC. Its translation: CASSVGEAFYEQYV.

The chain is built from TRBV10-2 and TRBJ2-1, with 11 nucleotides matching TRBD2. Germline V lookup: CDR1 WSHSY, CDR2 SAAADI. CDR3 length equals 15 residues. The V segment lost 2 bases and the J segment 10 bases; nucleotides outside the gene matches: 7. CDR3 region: CASSEISGRAGEQFF. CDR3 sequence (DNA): TGCGCCAGCAGTGAGATTAGCGGGAGGGCGGGGGAGCAGTTCTTC.

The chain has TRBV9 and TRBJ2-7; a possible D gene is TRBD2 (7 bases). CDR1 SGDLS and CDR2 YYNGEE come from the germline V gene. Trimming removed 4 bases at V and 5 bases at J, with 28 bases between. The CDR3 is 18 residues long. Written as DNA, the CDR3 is TGTGCCAGCAGCCCGAGGGGGGTGGGAGGGGCATTTTCTGACGAGCAGTACTTC. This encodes CASSPRGVGGAFSDEQYF.